What follows are 13 T cell receptor beta chains derived from one specimen sequenced in a study of PD-L1 blockade in urothelial cancer. The time point was: pretreatment peripheral blood. This table comes from immunoSEQ multiplex PCR, and its TCRdb copy is limited to in-frame clones, with some not included. The sample lists over 45,000 clones; around 84% were seen once. The starting material was PBMCs, obtained around atezolizumab (anti-PD-L1) treatment. Source of these receptors: a man aged 60 to 75 with urothelial cancer.

The chain is built from TRBV5-1 and TRBJ1-1; 8 bases are shared with TRBD1. V dropped 7 bases and J dropped 2; count of bases not matched to a gene: 10. The germline V gene has CDR1 SGHRS and CDR2 YFSETQ. There are 15 residues in the CDR3. The CDR3 spells CASRLQGGINTEAFF. CDR3 DNA: TGCGCCAGCCGCCTACAGGGGGGGATAAACACTGAAGCTTTCTTT.

The chain employs TRBV5-4 and TRBJ2-5, with 8 bases that match TRBD2. The CDR3 sequence is 15 residues long. Germline V gene sequence: CDR1 SGHNT, CDR2 YYREEE (reference sequence). Trimming cost V 0 bases and J 4 bases; bases outside gene matches: 5. The CDR3 is CASSLGGGGPETQYF. In nucleotides, the CDR3 is TGTGCCAGCAGCTTGGGAGGCGGGGGGCCAGAGACCCAGTACTTC.

The chain has TRBV4-1 and TRBJ2-5, with TRBD2 matching over 7 bases. The CDR3 totals 18 residues. Germline assignment: CDR1 MGHRA and CDR2 YSYEKL. Trimming took 0 bases from V and 3 from J; bases not matched to a gene: 13. In nucleotides, the CDR3 is TGCGCCAGCAGCCAAGAACCTCCTAGCGGCAATCCAAAAGAGACCCAGTACTTC. Protein product: CASSQEPPSGNPKETQYF.

This sequence joins TRBV2 and TRBJ1-6, with D perhaps TRBD1 (5 bases). V was trimmed by 3 bases and J by 8 bases, leaving 14 bases between them. In germline, CDR1 is SNHLY, CDR2 FYNNEI. The CDR3 runs to 15 residues. The CDR3 reads CASSDRDYVDSPLHF. The CDR3 DNA follows: TGTGCCAGCAGTGACAGGGACTACGTAGATTCACCCCTCCACTTT.

This chain uses TRBV7-8 with TRBJ1-1; 8 positions match TRBD1. Germline values: CDR1 SGHVS, CDR2 FQNEAQ. This CDR3 is 16 amino acids long. Unmatched junction bases numbered 11, after V lost 5 bases and J lost 3 bases. The CDR3 loop is CASSPGQGRGDTEAFF. CDR3 DNA sequence: TGTGCCAGCAGCCCCGGACAGGGACGAGGGGACACTGAAGCTTTCTTT. The variable domain in full, completed from reference TRBV7-8 and TRBJ1-1, reads GAGVSQSPRYKVAKRGQDVALRCDPISGHVSLFWYQQALGQGPEFLTYFQNEAQLDKSGLPSDRFFAERPEGSVSTLKIQRTQQEDSAVYLCASSPGQGRGDTEAFFGQGTRLTVV.

This clone was seen just once. The genes are TRBV5-6 and TRBJ1-3; TRBD1 is a possible D gene (5 bases). Germline CDR1 reads SGHDT; CDR2 reads YYEEEE. With 2 bases removed from V and 2 bases from J, the gap between germline ends came to 11 bases. CDR3 length: 15 residues. DNA of the CDR3: TGTGCCAGCAGCTTAAGCGGGGGAGCTGGAAACACCATATATTTT. It specifies CASSLSGGAGNTIYF.

The V gene is TRBV7-8, the J gene TRBJ1-1, with unresolved D. V lost 1 base and J 5 bases, leaving 8 bases between the germline ends. Germline-derived CDR1 and CDR2 are SGHVS and FQNEAQ. The CDR3 is 13 amino acids. The CDR3 spells CASSLVTGTEAFF. CDR3 bases: TGTGCCAGCAGCTTAGTCACGGGGACTGAAGCTTTCTTT.

The chain carries TRBV25-1 and TRBJ2-3; 9 bases match TRBD2. This CDR3 has 17 residues. The V segment lost 4 bases and the J segment 3 bases; nucleotides outside the gene matches: 11. Germline CDR1 is MGHDK and CDR2 is SYGVNS. The CDR3 DNA is TGTGCCAGCAGTGGGTTAGCGGGAGTCTTGGCGACAGATACGCAGTATTTT. Protein sequence: CASSGLAGVLATDTQYF.

The rearrangement links TRBV5-1 to TRBJ1-6; a possible D gene is TRBD1 (5 bases). V was cut by 7 bases and J by 5 bases, with 19 bases left in between. This CDR3 comprises 16 residues. CDR1 is SGHRS and CDR2 is YFSETQ in the germline V gene. CDR3 coding DNA: TGCGCCAGCTCCCGGACTAGGGGTGATAATAATTCACCCCTCCACTTT. It codes for CASSRTRGDNNSPLHF.

This clone was seen once. The CDR3, as DNA: TGCGCCAGCAGCCCCGGCGGATACGAGCAGTACTTC. This sequence encodes CASSPGGYEQYF. The rearrangement joins TRBV4-1 to TRBJ2-7; D gene unclear. The V and J ends lost 4 bases and 4 bases respectively, with 8 bases between them. This CDR3 is built from 12 residues. Per germline, CDR1 MGHRA and CDR2 YSYEKL.

V is TRBV9 and J is TRBJ2-1, with D perhaps matching TRBD1 (6 bases). The CDR3 runs 14 residues. V dropped 3 bases and J dropped 9 bases, with 16 bases sitting between them. The germline gives CDR1 SGDLS, CDR2 YYNGEE. DNA for the CDR3: TGTGCCAGCAGCGCGATAACAGGGACGGGTGAGCAGTTCTTC. Amino acids: CASSAITGTGEQFF.

This rearrangement joins TRBV7-8 to TRBJ2-3; 8 bases line up with TRBD1. From germline, CDR1 is SGHVS and CDR2 FQNEAQ. CDR3 length equals 17 residues. The V gene end was trimmed by 4 bases and the J gene end by 4 bases; junction bases not matched to a gene: 13. The CDR3 DNA reads as TGTGCCAGCAGCTCGCGCCTACAGGGGGATGTTGCAGATACGCAGTATTTT. This translates into CASSSRLQGDVADTQYF.

For the CDR3, the DNA is TGCGCCAGCAGCCAAGTAGCGGGAGGGGTTCCCTACGAGCAGTACTTC. Translating it yields CASSQVAGGVPYEQYF. The chain has TRBV4-1 and TRBJ2-7; 11 bases line up with TRBD2. This CDR3 is built from 16 residues. The germline V gene has CDR1 MGHRA and CDR2 YSYEKL. V lost 1 base, J lost 2 bases, and 4 bases stayed unmatched.